Below are 20 T cell receptor beta chains sequenced from a single sample in a study of blood T cell repertoires in COVID-19. Produced via immunoSEQ multiplex PCR; TCRdb's table is partial and in-frame only. The repertoire holds over 20,000 clones, with approximately 86% as singletons. Material: peripheral blood. The origin of the receptors is a human donor in a cohort sampled during active COVID-19.

V gene TRBV28 combines with J gene TRBJ2-7; no clear D. The germline V and J ends were trimmed by 1 base and 5 bases, with 3 bases remaining between them. In germline, CDR1 is MDHEN, CDR2 SYDVKM. The CDR3 runs 11 residues. Written as DNA, the CDR3 is TGTGCCAGCAGTTTATTAGACGAGCAGTACTTC. Translated, it gives CASSLLDEQYF.

The genes are TRBV18 and TRBJ1-3; 9 bases are shared with TRBD1. Trimming took 4 bases from V and 4 from J; bases not matched to a gene: 14. Germline V gives CDR1 KGHSH, CDR2 LQKENI. This CDR3 comprises 18 residues. CDR3 DNA sequence: TGTGCCAGCTCACAAGTCCCGGGACAGGGTTCCACCGGAAACACCATATATTTT. This sequence encodes CASSQVPGQGSTGNTIYF.

This clone has a handful of counts. The V gene is TRBV6-5, the J gene TRBJ1-4, with D tentatively TRBD1 (5 bases). CDR3 size: 15 residues. The V end lost 0 bases, the J end lost 4 bases, and 9 bases lay between the germline ends. The V gene's germline CDR1 is MNHEY and CDR2 SVGAGI. The CDR3 bases are TGTGCCAGCAGTTACTCGAGGGGACTTAATGAAAAACTGTTTTTT. This codes for CASSYSRGLNEKLFF.

V and J are TRBV19 and TRBJ1-2; TRBD1 is a possible D gene (5 bases). CDR1 LNHDA and CDR2 SQIVND come from the germline V gene (reference sequence). The CDR3 is made up of 15 amino acids. V was clipped by 3 bases and J by 6 bases, with 17 bases between them. The DNA of the CDR3 is TGTGCCAGTAGTATCGTTTCTGGGGCCAACAATGGCTACACCTTC. It yields the protein CASSIVSGANNGYTF.

The CDR3 DNA is TGTGCCAGCAGTTACCGTGGCGGGAGGGCTTTTCTCACAGATACGCAGTATTTT. This gives the protein CASSYRGGRAFLTDTQYF. J is TRBJ2-3 and V is TRBV6-2 or TRBV6-3, with 9 bases matching TRBD2. The CDR3 is 18 residues long. CDR1 and CDR2 from the germline V gene are MNHEY and SVGEGT. Losses at the gene ends were 2 bases for V and 2 bases for J; bases not matched to a gene: 11.

The chain combines TRBV19 with TRBJ2-3; D possibly corresponds to TRBD2 (6 bases). Germline V gives CDR1 LNHDA, CDR2 SQIVND (reference sequence). With 3 bases removed from V and 2 bases from J, the gap between germline ends came to 21 bases. The CDR3 is made up of 18 amino acids. The DNA of the CDR3 is TGTGCCAGTAGTATGGACTATACGGTGAAAGGACTCACAGATACGCAGTATTTT. As protein: CASSMDYTVKGLTDTQYF.

The chain employs TRBV27 and TRBJ2-2, with D possibly TRBD2 on 6 matching bases. V lost 2 bases, J lost 6 bases, and 16 bases lay in between. Germline V gene sequence: CDR1 MNHEY, CDR2 SMNVEV (reference sequence). This CDR3 has 16 residues. Written as DNA, the CDR3 is TGTGCCAGCAGTTTAGACGGGGGATCGGTACCCGGGGAGCTGTTTTTT. Translated: CASSLDGGSVPGELFF.

The chain carries TRBV5-8 and TRBJ1-2; D gene uncertain. Trimming shortened V by 2 bases and J by 5 bases, and 7 bases separated the two germline ends. CDR3 length: 12 residues. Germline V gives CDR1 SGHTS, CDR2 YDEGEE. Written as DNA, the CDR3 is TGTGCCAGCAGCTTCAGAAGTTATGGCTACACCTTC. It yields the protein CASSFRSYGYTF.

The chain couples TRBV4-1 to TRBJ2-1, with D possibly being TRBD2 (6 bases). Germline values: CDR1 MGHRA, CDR2 YSYEKL. With 3 bases removed from V and 7 bases from J, the gap between germline ends came to 13 bases. CDR3 length: 14 amino acids. As DNA, the CDR3 is TGCGCCAGCAGCCAGGAGGGTACGAGGAATGAGCAGTTCTTC. Translated: CASSQEGTRNEQFF.

Only a few counts were recorded for this clone. The V call is TRBV19, the J call TRBJ1-6; D unresolved. Germline CDR1 is LNHDA and CDR2 is SQIVND (reference sequence). The CDR3 loop spans 14 amino acids. Deletions cut 5 bases from V and 4 bases from J, with 9 bases between. CDR3 DNA: TGTGCCAGTAGTTCCAGCGTATATAATTCACCCCTCCACTTT. This sequence encodes CASSSSVYNSPLHF.

The chain carries TRBV6-2 or TRBV6-3 and TRBJ1-1; D remains unclear. The CDR3 is made up of 13 amino acids. Deletions cut 3 bases from V and 6 bases from J, with 11 bases between. CDR1 and CDR2 from the germline V gene are MNHEY and SVGEGT. CDR3 region: CASSYMAISEAFF. Here the CDR3 DNA reads TGTGCCAGCAGTTATATGGCAATTTCTGAAGCTTTCTTT.

This clone was recorded a few times. The gene calls are TRBV28 and TRBJ2-5; 7 positions match TRBD2. CDR1 and CDR2 from the germline V gene are MDHEN and SYDVKM. This CDR3 region has 15 residues. Trimming cost V 1 base and J 6 bases; bases outside gene matches: 8. CDR3 sequence: CASSLSGGSMKTQYF. The CDR3 DNA reads as TGTGCCAGCAGTTTATCCGGCGGGAGTATGAAGACCCAGTACTTC.

The chain uses TRBV7-2 and TRBJ2-3; the D gene is possibly TRBD2 (6 bases). This CDR3 region has 14 residues. V lost 0 bases to trimming and J lost 4 bases, with 8 bases between them. CDR1 SGHTA and CDR2 FQGNSA come from the germline V gene. CDR3 sequence (DNA): TGTGCCAGCAGCTTAGCGGGAGGCGCAGATACGCAGTATTTT. It codes for CASSLAGGADTQYF.

This chain connects TRBV9 to TRBJ2-1; maybe TRBD2 (6 bases). V was pared by 8 bases and J by 4 bases, with 13 bases between. The CDR3 totals 13 residues. Per germline, CDR1 SGDLS and CDR2 YYNGEE. In DNA form, the CDR3 reads TGTGCCAGTGGAGGGAGTAGGTACAATGAGCAGTTCTTC. The encoded protein is CASGGSRYNEQFF.

The J gene is TRBJ2-1, the V gene TRBV19; no reliable D call. Trimming stripped 6 bases from V and 0 bases from J, with 15 bases between. CDR1 and CDR2 from the germline V gene are LNHDA and SQIVND (reference sequence). CDR3 length: 16 amino acids. The CDR3 DNA sequence: TGTGCCAGTAGCCCCGACGGGTTAAGCTCCTACAATGAGCAGTTCTTC. This gives the protein CASSPDGLSSYNEQFF. Together with reference TRBV19 and TRBJ2-1, the CDR3 gives the full variable domain: DGGITQSPKYLFRKEGQNVTLSCEQNLNHDAMYWYRQDPGQGLRLIYYSQIVNDFQKGDIAEGYSVSREKKESFPLTVTSAQKNPTAFYLCASSPDGLSSYNEQFFGPGTRLTVL.

The chain employs TRBV14 and TRBJ2-1; a possible D gene is TRBD1 (6 bases). From germline, CDR1 is SGHDN and CDR2 FVKESK. This CDR3 has 14 residues. V gave up 2 bases and J gave up 10 bases, with 15 bases separating them. CDR3 DNA: TGTGCCAGCAGCCAACGTAACAGGGCTGGAGAGCAGTTCTTC. Translated, it gives CASSQRNRAGEQFF.

The genes are TRBV6-5 and TRBJ1-4; D not certain. The CDR3 is 12 residues long. Germline lookup yields CDR1 MNHEY and CDR2 SVGAGI. V was clipped by 0 bases and J by 10 bases, with 6 bases between them. The CDR3 DNA reads TGTGCCAGCAGTTACTCGGCTGGAAAACTGTTTTTT. Its translation is CASSYSAGKLFF.

The V call is TRBV29-1, the J call TRBJ2-6; no reliable D call. In germline, CDR1 is SQVTM, CDR2 ANQGSEA. The CDR3 has 13 residues. Trimming removed 6 bases from V and 0 bases from J, with 6 bases in between. CDR3 in amino acids: CSVQSSGANVLTF. Written as DNA, the CDR3 is TGCAGCGTACAGAGCTCTGGGGCCAACGTCCTGACTTTC.

This clone was picked up many times. The chain combines TRBV7-9 with TRBJ1-3; 7 bases are shared with TRBD1. Losses at the gene ends were 4 bases for V and 7 bases for J; bases not matched to a gene: 7. Germline CDR1 reads SEHNR; CDR2 reads FQNEAQ (reference sequence). CDR3 size: 14 residues. The DNA for the CDR3 is TGTGCCAGCAGCTCATCAGGGGGGCACAACACCATATATTTT. This encodes CASSSSGGHNTIYF.

The V call is TRBV5-5, the J call TRBJ1-2; 8 bases are shared with TRBD1. CDR1 and CDR2 from the germline V gene are SGHKS and YYEKEE (reference sequence). J lost 5 bases, V lost 5 bases, and 11 bases had no gene match. The CDR3 runs to 15 residues. CDR3 in DNA: TGTGCCAGCAGGGGTGTCGGGACAGGCGGGTATGGCTACACCTTC. It is translated as CASRGVGTGGYGYTF.